The 15 T cell receptor beta chains presented below share a single source sample, sequenced in a study of T cell responses to AZD1222 COVID-19 vaccine. Sequencing used immunoSEQ multiplex PCR; TCRdb keeps in-frame clones, though not all of them. This sample yields approximately 110,000 clones, of which roughly 90% are seen a single time; about 4.3% belongs to the top ten. Sequenced material: peripheral blood, taken on day 0 of AZD1222 vaccination. Receptors were obtained from an adult in good health.

This chain uses TRBV3-1 (or the pseudogene TRBV3-2) with TRBJ2-2; 10 bases fit TRBD2. Per the germline V gene, CDR1 is LGHDT and CDR2 is YNNKEL (reference sequence). Losses at the gene ends were 1 base for V and 4 bases for J; bases not matched to a gene: 0. The CDR3 sequence is 15 residues long. In DNA form, the CDR3 reads TGTGCCAGCAGCCAAGCTAGCGGGGGCACCGGGGAGCTGTTTTTT. It is translated as CASSQASGGTGELFF.

This clone was detected only once. The chain uses TRBV3-1 (or the pseudogene TRBV3-2) and TRBJ1-6, with 7 positions matching TRBD1. Germline V gene sequence: CDR1 LGHDT, CDR2 YNNKEL (reference sequence). The V and J ends lost 4 bases and 10 bases, in that order; junction bases with no gene match: 10. The CDR3 loop spans 15 amino acids. The chain's CDR3 is CASSPLQGPASPLHF. Written as DNA, the CDR3 is TGTGCCAGCAGCCCGTTACAGGGGCCGGCCTCACCCCTCCACTTT.

The chain has TRBV28 and TRBJ1-2, with a possible D match to TRBD1 (5 bases). Deletions cut 4 bases from V and 3 bases from J, with 12 bases between. Germline V gene data show CDR1 as MDHEN and CDR2 as SYDVKM. There are 14 residues in the CDR3. The CDR3 loop is CASSSSGGDYGYTF. DNA for the CDR3: TGTGCCAGCAGTTCGTCCGGGGGGGACTATGGCTACACCTTC.

The V and J genes are TRBV5-8 and TRBJ1-5; no firm D call. The length of the CDR3 is 15 residues. V was pared by 4 bases and J by 4 bases, with 15 bases between. CDR1 and CDR2 from the germline V gene are SGHTS and YDEGEE. The CDR3 coding sequence is TGTGCCAGCAGCACCTCCGGCACACTGAATCAGCCCCAGCATTTT. Amino acids: CASSTSGTLNQPQHF.

In nucleotides, the CDR3 is TGCAGTGCTAGTCGGCTCCTTGGGGGGAATGAGCAGTTCTTC. Residues: CSASRLLGGNEQFF. This rearrangement joins TRBV20-1 to TRBJ2-1; possible D gene TRBD2, 6 bases. Per germline, CDR1 DFQATT and CDR2 SNEGSKA (reference sequence). The CDR3 runs 14 residues. V dropped 3 bases and J dropped 7 bases, with 16 bases sitting between them.

The chain couples TRBV10-3 to TRBJ2-7; TRBD1 agrees at 11 bases. Trimming took 7 bases from V and 3 from J; bases not matched to a gene: 2. The germline V gene has CDR1 ENHRY and CDR2 SYGVKD. This CDR3 comprises 13 residues. The CDR3 DNA reads TGTGCCATCACGGGGACAGGGGGCTACGAGCAGTACTTC. Translation gives CAITGTGGYEQYF.

The chain carries TRBV5-4 and TRBJ2-2; 9 bases match TRBD2. The CDR3 runs to 17 residues. V lost 2 bases to trimming and J lost 4 bases; unmatched junction nucleotides: 9. The germline gives CDR1 SGHNT, CDR2 YYREEE (reference sequence). The CDR3 region has the DNA TGTGCCAGCAGCTTTGATAGCGGGAGTGTGAGCACCGGGGAGCTGTTTTTT. Translation gives CASSFDSGSVSTGELFF.

This sequence joins TRBV4-3 and TRBJ1-5; no definite D call. Trimming cost V 4 bases and J 0 bases, with 7 bases left between them. Per the germline V gene, CDR1 is LGHNA and CDR2 is YSLEER. CDR3 size: 14 residues. As DNA, the CDR3 is TGCGCCAGCAGCCGCGACACTAGCAATCAGCCCCAGCATTTT. Translating it yields CASSRDTSNQPQHF.

The chain joins TRBV6-5 to TRBJ1-5; the D gene is possibly TRBD1 (5 bases). V was shortened by 6 bases and J by 7 bases, with 19 bases between the two germline ends. This CDR3 spans 15 amino acids. CDR1 and CDR2 from the germline V gene are MNHEY and SVGAGI. CDR3 protein: CASRPFWGSDQPQHF. As DNA, the CDR3 is TGTGCCAGCAGACCGTTTTGGGGCAGCGACCAGCCCCAGCATTTT.

The chain couples TRBV3-1 (or the pseudogene TRBV3-2) to TRBJ1-4; 7 nucleotides match TRBD1. With V trimmed by 1 base and J by 6 bases, 2 bases remained unmatched. The CDR3 loop spans 14 amino acids. In germline, CDR1 is LGHDT, CDR2 YNNKEL (reference sequence). The CDR3 region is CASSQGRGDEKLFF. CDR3 in DNA: TGTGCCAGCAGCCAAGGCAGGGGGGATGAAAAACTGTTTTTT.

The V gene is TRBV19, the J gene TRBJ2-1; perhaps TRBD1 as D (6 bases). V lost 2 bases and J 4 bases, leaving 12 bases between the germline ends. Germline-derived CDR1 and CDR2 are LNHDA and SQIVND (reference sequence). There are 15 residues in the CDR3. The CDR3 DNA follows: TGTGCCAGTAGTATAAATCAGGGGCGATACAATGAGCAGTTCTTC. Amino acid sequence: CASSINQGRYNEQFF.

This clone was detected once. V gene TRBV6-1 combines with J gene TRBJ2-6; D perhaps matches TRBD2 (6 bases). CDR1 and CDR2 from the germline V gene are MNHNS and SASEGT. V was clipped by 3 bases and J by 0 bases, with 15 bases between them. This CDR3 has 18 amino acids. CDR3 loop: CASSDYYGGSSGANVLTF. The CDR3 nucleotides are TGTGCCAGCAGTGACTACTACGGGGGAAGCTCTGGGGCCAACGTCCTGACTTTC.

The chain recombines TRBV10-3 with TRBJ2-1; 9 nucleotides match TRBD1. The CDR3 runs 15 residues. The V and J ends lost 4 bases and 0 bases, in that order; junction bases with no gene match: 1. Germline lookup yields CDR1 ENHRY and CDR2 SYGVKD. The CDR3 DNA sequence: TGTGCCATCAGTGCGGGACAGGGCTCCTACAATGAGCAGTTCTTC. This sequence encodes CAISAGQGSYNEQFF.

The V and J genes are TRBV21-1 and TRBJ2-2; the D call TRBD2 from the table was never checked on the DNA. TRBV21-1 is a pseudogene. The length of the CDR3 is 13 residues. The CDR3 DNA reads TGTGCCAGCAGCAAAGGGAGCACCGGGGAGCTGTTTTTT. Amino acid sequence: CASSKGSTGELFF.

The chain is built from TRBV10-3 and TRBJ1-1, with D maybe TRBD1 (5 bases). Deletions cut 0 bases from V and 0 bases from J, with 17 bases between. This CDR3 is 18 amino acids long. Germline values: CDR1 ENHRY, CDR2 SYGVKD. For the CDR3, the DNA is TGTGCCATCAGTGAGTCCAAGGGGCCGGATCCATTGAACACTGAAGCTTTCTTT. Its protein is CAISESKGPDPLNTEAFF.